Each of the 16 T cell receptor beta chains below was sequenced from the same sample in a study of T cells in Graves' hyperthyroidism and ophthalmopathy. RNA transcripts gave rise to amplified TCR beta CDR3 regions. A set of HTBI primers served as the primers for a first-round RT-PCR of the TCR CDR3. TCRdb ran MiXCR on the multiplex PCR reads and lists one entry per CDR3 protein. The sample has approximately 380,000 distinct CDR3 sequences, about 18% seen once. Source material: blood. These receptors were collected from a woman between 18 and 29 years old with Graves' hyperthyroidism.

This clonotype appeared many times. The chain carries TRBV20-1 and TRBJ1-1, with 9 positions matching TRBD1. The CDR3 sequence is 12 residues long. The trim removed 5 bases at V and 10 bases at J, leaving 8 bases unmatched. The germline V gene encodes CDR1 DFQATT and CDR2 SNEGSKA (reference sequence). This chain's CDR3 is CSARTGEGGAFF. For the CDR3, the DNA is TGCAGTGCTCGGACAGGGGAAGGGGGAGCTTTCTTT.

In this sample, this clonotype turned up many times. This rearrangement joins TRBV20-1 to TRBJ1-5; the D gene is possibly TRBD1 (5 bases). In germline, CDR1 is DFQATT, CDR2 SNEGSKA (reference sequence). The CDR3 covers 12 residues. V lost 3 bases and J 11 bases, leaving 14 bases between the germline ends. The CDR3 sequence: CSARDATASQHF. DNA of the CDR3: TGCAGTGCTAGGGATGCGACAGCTTCCCAGCATTTT.

In this sample, this clonotype turned up a few times. This chain uses TRBV20-1 with TRBJ1-3; unclear D gene. Germline V gene data show CDR1 as DFQATT and CDR2 as SNEGSKA (reference sequence). The CDR3 runs 14 residues. V was shortened by 5 bases and J by 0 bases, with 11 bases between the two germline ends. CDR3 loop: CSALDFNSGNTIYF. In nucleotides, the CDR3 is TGCAGTGCTCTGGACTTCAACTCTGGAAACACCATATATTTT.

This clonotype was seen at least ten times. The chain uses TRBV2 and TRBJ2-5; D remains unclear. CDR1 SNHLY and CDR2 FYNNEI come from the germline V gene. This CDR3 contains 11 residues. V lost 7 bases, J lost 5 bases, and 8 bases lay in between. The CDR3 region is CASTQMETQYF. CDR3 DNA: TGTGCCAGCACCCAAATGGAGACCCAGTACTTC.

The rearrangement links TRBV20-1 to TRBJ2-7; D not certain. CDR1 is DFQATT, CDR2 SNEGSKA, per germline (reference sequence). V shed 0 bases and J shed 0 bases, with 9 bases lying between them. The CDR3 has 14 amino acids. This CDR3 is CSARDLSFSYEQYF. CDR3 in DNA: TGCAGTGCTAGAGATCTCAGCTTCTCCTACGAGCAGTACTTC.

The sample holds many counts of this clonotype. The chain joins TRBV12-3 or TRBV12-4 to TRBJ1-2; D possibly corresponds to TRBD1 (5 bases). The CDR3 has 12 residues. Trimming removed 8 bases at V and 4 bases at J, with 11 bases between. CDR3 DNA: TGTGCCAGCGGTGGGCAGGGCTATGGCTACACCTTC. Translated: CASGGQGYGYTF.

Ten or more counts support this clonotype. This chain uses TRBV20-1 with TRBJ2-7; D is unclear. CDR3 size: 11 residues. Germline loops: CDR1 DFQATT, CDR2 SNEGSKA (reference sequence). Trimming stripped 1 base from V and 3 bases from J, with 4 bases between. The CDR3 reads CSARGVYEQYF. The CDR3 DNA reads TGCAGTGCTAGAGGAGTCTACGAGCAGTACTTC.

At least ten counts were recorded for this clonotype. The chain uses TRBV11-2 and TRBJ2-2; D is unclear. The V end lost 1 base, the J end lost 6 bases, and 21 bases lay between the germline ends. There are 18 residues in the CDR3. Germline V lookup: CDR1 SGHAT, CDR2 FQNNGV. CDR3 amino acids: CASSLGVYQTWTPGELFF. The CDR3, as DNA: TGTGCCAGCAGCTTAGGGGTATACCAGACCTGGACCCCCGGGGAGCTGTTTTTT.

This clonotype was recorded at least ten times. The chain employs TRBV24-1 and TRBJ1-1, with D possibly being TRBD1 (5 bases). Trimming pared 5 bases from V and 9 bases from J, leaving 15 bases between. CDR3 length: 13 amino acids. CDR1 is KGHDR and CDR2 is SFDVKD in the germline V gene. This chain's CDR3 is CATSGRRGSKAFF. In DNA, the CDR3 is TGTGCCACCAGTGGACGACGGGGCTCCAAAGCTTTCTTT.

The chain has TRBV5-1 and TRBJ2-7, with TRBD2 identical over 10 bases. Germline V CDR1 and CDR2: SGHRS, YFSETQ. Trimming removed 4 bases from V and 1 base from J; junction bases left unmatched: 8. CDR3 length: 16 residues. CDR3 coding DNA: TGCGCCAGCAGCGGGATTAGCGGGGGGAGATCCTACGAGCAGTACTTC. This codes for CASSGISGGRSYEQYF.

The sample holds many counts of this clonotype. The chain recombines TRBV6-1 with TRBJ1-5; 9 bases align to TRBD1. This CDR3 is built from 14 residues. Trimming cost V 5 bases and J 6 bases; bases outside gene matches: 5. Germline CDR1 is MNHNS and CDR2 is SASEGT. The CDR3 loop reads CASSRGQGSQPQHF. The CDR3 nucleotides are TGTGCCAGCAGTCGGGGACAGGGATCTCAGCCCCAGCATTTT.

J is TRBJ1-1 and V is TRBV11-2; 11 nucleotides line up with TRBD1. Germline lookup yields CDR1 SGHAT and CDR2 FQNNGV. This CDR3 has 16 residues. V gave up 5 bases and J gave up 2 bases; unmatched junction bases: 7. CDR3 coding DNA: TGTGCCAGCAGCCGCCGGGACAGGGGGGGAAACACTGAAGCTTTCTTT. Translation: CASSRRDRGGNTEAFF.

In this sample, this clonotype turned up a few times. At one end, the junction sequence differs from germline, possibly due to a read error. The CDR3: CASSLQRDSRILAKNIKYF. The CDR3, as DNA: TGTGCCAGCAGCCTACAAAGGGACTCCAGAATCCTAGCCAAAAACATTAAGTACTTC. The chain recombines TRBV7-8 with TRBJ2-4; tentatively, D is TRBD2 (6 bases). The CDR3 covers 19 residues. Germline assignment: CDR1 SGHVS and CDR2 FQNEAQ.

The chain joins TRBV20-1 to TRBJ1-1; tentative D call: TRBD1 (5 bases). The CDR3 extends over 14 amino acids. Deletions cut 3 bases from V and 0 bases from J, with 11 bases between. The germline gives CDR1 DFQATT, CDR2 SNEGSKA (reference sequence). CDR3 sequence (DNA): TGCAGTGCTAGCGGGGGTCGGATGAACACTGAAGCTTTCTTT. Protein sequence: CSASGGRMNTEAFF.

The chain is built from TRBV18 and TRBJ1-1, with D perhaps TRBD1 (5 bases). The CDR3 is 14 amino acids. Germline V gene lookup returns CDR1 KGHSH and CDR2 LQKENI. Trimming took 10 bases from V and 3 from J, leaving 18 bases between them. CDR3 amino acids: CATQGRRVDTEAFF. The CDR3 nucleotides read TGTGCCACCCAGGGCAGGAGGGTTGACACTGAAGCTTTCTTT.

This clonotype showed up many times. The V gene is TRBV20-1, the J gene TRBJ2-7, with TRBD2 identical over 7 bases. Germline trimming cut 5 bases from V and 6 bases from J; bases unmatched to any gene: 10. CDR3 length equals 13 residues. CDR1 DFQATT and CDR2 SNEGSKA come from the germline V gene (reference sequence). The CDR3 is CSAEPGVAGEQYF. Written as DNA, the CDR3 is TGCAGTGCTGAACCGGGAGTAGCGGGCGAGCAGTACTTC.